The T cell receptor beta chain under discussion was sequenced for a study of radiotherapy plus CTLA-4 blockade in lung cancer. TCRdb's table, derived via immunoSEQ multiplex PCR, lists solely in-frame clones and lacks some. The data contain fewer than 85,000 clones, 85% to 90% of them singletons. The CDR3 length is 18 residues. The chain recombines TRBV21-1 with TRBJ2-3. TRBV21-1 is a known pseudogene. The source is a human donor with non-small cell lung cancer who had stable disease on radiotherapy plus ipilimumab. The sequencing used peripheral blood, collected from a patient treated with radiotherapy plus ipilimumab. CDR3 sequence (DNA): TGTGCCAGCAGCAACGACCCGGGCGGACCCAAAAGCACAGATACGCAGTATTTT. Encoded protein: CASSNDPGGPKSTDTQYF.